The 8 T cell receptor beta chains below were found in one sample sequenced in a study of cytomegalovirus exposure and HLA in healthy donors. A multiplex PCR was run with 60 Vbeta primers and 13 Jbeta primers. The table came from immunoSEQ multiplex PCR; TCRdb's copy has only in-frame clones and leaves some out. Here the sample spans around 240,000 clones, 82% being singletons. Material: PBMCs. Every receptor here comes from a woman aged 40 to 55 in good health and CMV-seropositive.

The chain links TRBV6-6 to TRBJ1-5; D uncertain. V was pared by 2 bases and J by 0 bases, with 8 bases between. Germline lookup yields CDR1 MNHNY and CDR2 SVGAGI (reference sequence). The CDR3 covers 15 residues. CDR3 protein: CASSYTESSNQPQHF. CDR3 bases: TGTGCCAGCAGTTACACTGAGTCTAGCAATCAGCCCCAGCATTTT.

V gene TRBV14 combines with J gene TRBJ2-1, with TRBD1 matching 7 bases. Trimming cost V 4 bases and J 0 bases; bases outside gene matches: 6. CDR3 size: 16 residues. The V gene's germline CDR1 is SGHDN and CDR2 FVKESK. The CDR3 is CASSLHWDSSYNEQFF. Here the CDR3 DNA reads TGTGCCAGCAGCCTTCATTGGGACAGCTCCTACAATGAGCAGTTCTTC.

V and J are TRBV15 and TRBJ2-7, with TRBD2 matching over 14 bases. Germline V gives CDR1 LNHNV, CDR2 YYDKDF (reference sequence). V trimming: 4 bases; J trimming: 6 bases; junction bases outside the gene matches: 5. This CDR3 spans 15 amino acids. The CDR3 is CATSKGLAGGVEQYF. As DNA, the CDR3 is TGTGCCACCAGCAAAGGACTAGCGGGGGGAGTCGAGCAGTACTTC.

The genes are TRBV1 and TRBJ2-2; TRBD2, the table's D call, was not compared with the DNA. TRBV1 is a pseudogene locus. CDR3 length: 15 residues. As DNA, the CDR3 is TGCACCAGCAGCCAGGTAGCGGTGAACACCGGGGAGCTGTTTTTT. Protein product: CTSSQVAVNTGELFF.

The rearrangement joins TRBV6-5 to TRBJ1-2; possibly TRBD1 for D (5 bases). This CDR3 spans 13 amino acids. Deletions cut 1 base from V and 6 bases from J, with 9 bases between. The germline V gene encodes CDR1 MNHEY and CDR2 SVGAGI. Written as DNA, the CDR3 is TGTGCCAGCAGTTACTACCGACAGAATGGCTACACCTTC. It translates to CASSYYRQNGYTF.

Of note for this clone: One end of the junction is discordant with germline, which a read error may explain. The J gene is TRBJ1-1, the V gene TRBV7-9; 8 nucleotides align to TRBD1. Germline lookup yields CDR1 SEHNR and CDR2 FQNEAQ (reference sequence). This CDR3 has 15 amino acids. CDR3 DNA sequence: TGTTCCAGCAGCTCCAGGACAGGGTATGGCACTGAAGCTTTCTTT. It encodes CSSSSRTGYGTEAFF.

The gene calls are TRBV19 and TRBJ1-1; the D is unclear. V was cut by 11 bases and J by 11 bases, with 15 bases left in between. Germline CDR1 LNHDA, CDR2 SQIVND (reference sequence). CDR3 size: 10 residues. CDR3 nucleotides: TGTGCCGGCCGGCGGGAGAAGGCTTTCTTT. This encodes CAGRREKAFF.

The rearrangement joins TRBV9 to TRBJ2-5; 8 nucleotides align to TRBD1. The J segment lost 3 bases and the V segment lost 0 bases, leaving 7 bases of the junction unmatched. The CDR3 contains 16 residues. CDR1 is SGDLS, CDR2 YYNGEE, per germline. CDR3 in amino acids: CASSVGAWTGKETQYF. The CDR3 DNA reads TGTGCCAGCAGCGTAGGAGCTTGGACAGGGAAAGAGACCCAGTACTTC.